This T cell receptor (beta chain) was obtained from a study of technical replicates of blood from a handful of donors. Clones were read by immunoSEQ multiplex PCR, and TCRdb kept only the in-frame ones, dropping some. The sample carries almost 70,000 clones, approximately 93% recorded once. Looked up from germline, CDR1 is ENHRY and CDR2 is SYGVKD. The CDR3 contains 15 residues. V shed 0 bases and J shed 5 bases, with 13 bases lying between them. The sample consisted of PBMCs. The chain has TRBV10-3 and TRBJ1-1, with a possible D match to TRBD1 (5 bases). This clonotype originated in a human donor in good health. Some clones in this sample may be carry-over from other donors' samples. Written as DNA, the CDR3 is TGTGCCATCAGTGAGTCGAAAGGGGCGGGGACTGAAGCTTTCTTT. Its protein is CAISESKGAGTEAFF.